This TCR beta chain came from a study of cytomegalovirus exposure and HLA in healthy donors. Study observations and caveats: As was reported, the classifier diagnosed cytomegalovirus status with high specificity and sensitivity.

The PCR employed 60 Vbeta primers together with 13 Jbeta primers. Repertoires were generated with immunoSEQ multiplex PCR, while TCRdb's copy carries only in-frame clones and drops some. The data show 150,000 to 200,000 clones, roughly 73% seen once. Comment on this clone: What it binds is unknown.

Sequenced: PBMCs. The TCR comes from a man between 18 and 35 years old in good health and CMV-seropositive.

This CDR3 reads CASSTTSGSPSTLNEQFF. The CDR3 nucleotides are TGTGCCAGCAGCACGACTAGCGGGAGCCCATCCACGCTCAATGAGCAGTTCTTC. The V call is TRBV9, the J call TRBJ2-1; TRBD2 matches at 12 bases. This CDR3 is 18 amino acids long. The germline V gene has CDR1 SGDLS and CDR2 YYNGEE. V shed 4 bases, J shed 6 bases, and the junction held 14 bases outside the gene matches.